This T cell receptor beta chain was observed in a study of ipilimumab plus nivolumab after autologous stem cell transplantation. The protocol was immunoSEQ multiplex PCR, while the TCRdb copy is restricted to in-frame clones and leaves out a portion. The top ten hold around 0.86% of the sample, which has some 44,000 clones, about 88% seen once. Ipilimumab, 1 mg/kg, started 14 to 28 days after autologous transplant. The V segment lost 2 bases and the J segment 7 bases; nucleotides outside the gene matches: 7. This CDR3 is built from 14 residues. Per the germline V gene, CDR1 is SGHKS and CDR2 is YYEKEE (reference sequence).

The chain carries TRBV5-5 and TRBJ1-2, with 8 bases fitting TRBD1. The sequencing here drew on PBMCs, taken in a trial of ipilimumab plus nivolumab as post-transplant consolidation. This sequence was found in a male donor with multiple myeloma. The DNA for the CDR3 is TGTGCCAGCAGCTTTCGGTCAGGGGGCTTTGGCTACACCTTC. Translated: CASSFRSGGFGYTF.